The clone carrying this T cell receptor beta chain appeared a few times. Its target is not known. From the 5' RACE reads, TCRdb called clonotypes with MiXCR, one entry per CDR3 protein. Found here are hundreds of thousands of distinct CDR3 sequences, approximately 15% of them singletons; the top ten hold about a fifth. This specimen belongs to a study of T-cell memory formation after mild COVID-19. In the study overall: Clusters of TCRs were largely donor specific. Points from the study as a whole: The study detected some responding clones in pre-infection memory, suggesting cross-reactive memory joined. Clonal second-wave expansions that peaked on day 37 had unconfirmed SARS-CoV-2 specificity.

V shed 5 bases and J 5 bases; nucleotides not matched to a gene: 13. The CDR3 spans 15 residues. From germline, CDR1 is DFQATT and CDR2 SNEGSKA (reference sequence). Material for sequencing was PBMCs or a T cell subset sorted from them (not recorded which). The gene calls are TRBV20-1 and TRBJ2-5, with TRBD1 matching 8 bases. The clonotype originates from a man aged 18 to 30 who had mild COVID-19 (a few samples of this study predate the infection). Cell type and time point are not known. The CDR3 bases are TGCAGTGCTCCGTTCCGACAGGGGTCGGGGGAGACCCAGTACTTC. As protein: CSAPFRQGSGETQYF.